Each of the 20 T cell receptor beta chains below was sequenced from the same sample in a study of T cell responses to AZD1222 COVID-19 vaccine. Here immunoSEQ multiplex PCR was the method, and the copy in TCRdb shows in-frame clones only, minus some. The sample lists 250,000 to 300,000 clones, about 94% occurring once. Sequencing used peripheral blood, obtained 28 days after the second AZD1222 dose. These receptors were taken from an adult who received the AZD1222 COVID-19 vaccine.

The rearrangement uses TRBV5-4 and TRBJ1-1; D gene uncertain. CDR1 and CDR2 (germline): SGHNT, YYREEE (reference sequence). CDR3 length: 15 residues. Trimming left V 4 bases short and J 3 bases short, with 16 bases between. The CDR3 region is CASSPRIGKDTEAFF. As DNA, the CDR3 is TGTGCCAGCAGCCCCCGCATTGGAAAGGACACTGAAGCTTTCTTT.

The chain uses TRBV2 and TRBJ2-7; D ambiguous. The length of the CDR3 is 13 residues. The germline V and J ends were trimmed by 4 bases and 2 bases, with 9 bases remaining between them. Germline CDR1 is SNHLY and CDR2 is FYNNEI. Here the CDR3 reads CASSGLPAYEQYF. CDR3 in DNA: TGTGCCAGCAGTGGGTTACCAGCCTACGAGCAGTACTTC.

The chain is built from TRBV7-9 and TRBJ2-2; possible D gene TRBD1, 6 bases. This CDR3 region has 15 residues. V was clipped by 3 bases and J by 7 bases, with 15 bases between them. Germline CDR1 SEHNR, CDR2 FQNEAQ (reference sequence). The CDR3 region is CASSFGTSYIGELFF. Written as DNA, the CDR3 is TGTGCCAGCAGCTTCGGGACATCATACATCGGGGAGCTGTTTTTT.

The chain links TRBV6-5 to TRBJ1-6, with TRBD1 matching over 7 bases. The germline V gene has CDR1 MNHEY and CDR2 SVGAGI. The CDR3 extends over 15 amino acids. Trimming removed 6 bases from V and 0 bases from J; junction bases left unmatched: 2. The CDR3 DNA reads TGTGCCAGCAGCCCAGGGGGCTCCTATAATTCACCCCTCCACTTT. Its translation: CASSPGGSYNSPLHF.

The table lists this clone with a few counts. The chain has TRBV28 and TRBJ1-5; no firm D call. The CDR3 loop spans 14 amino acids. The V gene lost 11 bases and the J gene lost 2 bases, with 16 bases spanning the gap. Germline V gene lookup returns CDR1 MDHEN and CDR2 SYDVKM. CDR3 region: CAARGVAGNQPQHF. The CDR3, as DNA: TGTGCCGCCCGGGGAGTGGCTGGCAATCAGCCCCAGCATTTT.

This chain uses TRBV10-3 with TRBJ1-5; D is undetermined. This CDR3 comprises 13 residues. Germline V gene sequence: CDR1 ENHRY, CDR2 SYGVKD. The germline V and J ends were trimmed by 3 bases and 0 bases, with 3 bases remaining between them. CDR3 DNA sequence: TGTGCCATCAGTGATTCTAGCAATCAGCCCCAGCATTTT. It encodes CAISDSSNQPQHF.

The chain's CDR3 is CASTLGTALYEQYF. Here the CDR3 DNA reads TGTGCCAGCACCTTGGGGACAGCCCTCTACGAGCAGTACTTC. The rearrangement joins TRBV28 to TRBJ2-7; 7 bases line up with TRBD1. Per germline, CDR1 MDHEN and CDR2 SYDVKM. Trimming cost V 7 bases and J 3 bases; bases outside gene matches: 9. The CDR3 has 14 residues.

The gene calls are TRBV5-1 and TRBJ1-6; unclear D gene. The germline V and J ends were trimmed by 0 bases and 0 bases, with 13 bases remaining between them. This CDR3 region has 18 residues. Germline V CDR1 and CDR2: SGHRS, YFSETQ. The CDR3 DNA follows: TGCGCCAGCAGCTTGGTGGCCCAGACGAGCTCCTATAATTCACCCCTCCACTTT. Its protein is CASSLVAQTSSYNSPLHF.

V usage is TRBV6-1 and J usage is TRBJ2-7; 7 bases align to TRBD1. V gave up 1 base and J gave up 2 bases; unmatched junction bases: 2. The CDR3 is made up of 14 amino acids. Germline loops: CDR1 MNHNS, CDR2 SASEGT. As DNA, the CDR3 is TGTGCCAGCAGTGAAGACAGGGGAACCTACGAGCAGTACTTC. Amino acid sequence: CASSEDRGTYEQYF.

J is TRBJ1-2 and V is TRBV14; no clear D gene. V was trimmed by 4 bases and J by 1 base, leaving 7 bases between them. The CDR3 is 13 amino acids. Per the germline V gene, CDR1 is SGHDN and CDR2 is FVKESK. The CDR3 DNA follows: TGTGCCAGCAGCCCCGGTTATAACTATGGCTACACCTTC. It codes for CASSPGYNYGYTF.

CDR3 in DNA: TGTGCCAGCAGCTTTAAGTGGCTAGCGGTACAAGAGACCCAGTACTTC. The encoded protein is CASSFKWLAVQETQYF. The V gene is TRBV7-8, the J gene TRBJ2-5, with 7 nucleotides matching TRBD2. After removal of 3 bases from V and 2 bases from J, the junction contained 9 bases not matched to a gene. Germline V gene sequence: CDR1 SGHVS, CDR2 FQNEAQ. There are 16 residues in the CDR3.

In its sample, this clone was seen once. The V gene is TRBV5-4, the J gene TRBJ1-1, with 10 nucleotides matching TRBD1. V shed 2 bases and J 4 bases; nucleotides not matched to a gene: 5. The CDR3 has 15 amino acids. CDR1 is SGHNT and CDR2 is YYREEE in the germline V gene (reference sequence). This CDR3 is CASSFDRGRVTEAFF. The CDR3 DNA sequence: TGTGCCAGCAGCTTCGACAGGGGGCGGGTCACTGAAGCTTTCTTT.

The rearrangement joins TRBV6-5 to TRBJ1-1; D not certain. The CDR3 has 14 residues. Germline loops: CDR1 MNHEY, CDR2 SVGAGI. The V end was cut by 5 bases, the J end by 2 bases, with 12 bases between. CDR3 loop: CASSRRGLNTEAFF. The CDR3 DNA reads as TGTGCCAGCAGTAGGCGAGGGCTCAACACTGAAGCTTTCTTT.

This chain connects TRBV5-4 to TRBJ2-3, with D uncertain. Trimming stripped 4 bases from V and 5 bases from J, with 11 bases between. The CDR3 spans 13 residues. Germline assignment: CDR1 SGHNT and CDR2 YYREEE (reference sequence). The CDR3 spells CASSISWRDTQYF. CDR3 nucleotides: TGTGCCAGCAGCATCTCCTGGCGAGATACGCAGTATTTT.

This clone was seen just once. The rearrangement uses TRBV7-9 and TRBJ1-3, with D tentatively TRBD1 (5 bases). Germline V gene data show CDR1 as SEHNR and CDR2 as FQNEAQ (reference sequence). This CDR3 has 15 amino acids. V was shortened by 2 bases and J by 0 bases, with 8 bases between the two germline ends. The CDR3 DNA follows: TGTGCCAGCAGCTTACAGGGCCTCTCTGGAAACACCATATATTTT. It yields the protein CASSLQGLSGNTIYF. The full variable domain, with the rest looked up from reference TRBV7-9 and TRBJ1-3, is DTGVSQNPRHKITKRGQNVTFRCDPISEHNRLYWYRQTLGQGPEFLTYFQNEAQLEKSRLLSDRFSAERPKGSFSTLEIQRTEQGDSAMYLCASSLQGLSGNTIYFGEGSWLTVV.

The chain joins TRBV18 to TRBJ1-5, with 10 bases matching TRBD1. Trimming took 3 bases from V and 5 from J; bases not matched to a gene: 1. Germline V gene data show CDR1 as KGHSH and CDR2 as LQKENI. The CDR3 totals 14 residues. The CDR3 loop is CASSPGTGDQPQHF. The CDR3 DNA is TGTGCCAGCTCACCCGGGACAGGGGATCAGCCCCAGCATTTT.

The gene calls are TRBV6-5 and TRBJ2-1; 8 bases map to TRBD2. This CDR3 contains 13 residues. J gave up 12 bases and V 2 bases, and 6 bases lay outside the gene matches. Germline CDR1 and CDR2: MNHEY and SVGAGI. The CDR3 here is CASSYVAGGMQFF. The CDR3 bases are TGTGCCAGCAGTTACGTGGCGGGGGGAATGCAGTTCTTC.

The J gene is TRBJ1-1, the V gene TRBV11-2, with 8 nucleotides matching TRBD1. This CDR3 spans 13 amino acids. After removal of 7 bases from V and 4 bases from J, the junction contained 5 bases not matched to a gene. Germline lookup yields CDR1 SGHAT and CDR2 FQNNGV. DNA for the CDR3: TGTGCCAGCACCTACAGGGGGAGCACTGAAGCTTTCTTT. Its protein product is CASTYRGSTEAFF.

This clone has only one observation. The chain links TRBV6-5 to TRBJ1-6; 12 bases align to TRBD1. J gave up 7 bases and V 7 bases, and 5 bases lay outside the gene matches. Germline V gene sequence: CDR1 MNHEY, CDR2 SVGAGI. This CDR3 comprises 15 residues. The CDR3 bases are TGTGCCAGCACCACGGGACAGGGGGCCAATTCACCCCTCCACTTT. It encodes CASTTGQGANSPLHF.

The chain couples TRBV4-3 to TRBJ2-5; D might be TRBD1 or TRBD2, each matching 5 bases. Germline assignment: CDR1 LGHNA and CDR2 YSLEER. Trimming removed 1 base from V and 5 bases from J, with 8 bases in between. The CDR3 is 13 amino acids. The CDR3 nucleotides read TGCGCCAGCAGCCAAGGGGGGTGGGAGACCCAGTACTTC. Its protein product is CASSQGGWETQYF.